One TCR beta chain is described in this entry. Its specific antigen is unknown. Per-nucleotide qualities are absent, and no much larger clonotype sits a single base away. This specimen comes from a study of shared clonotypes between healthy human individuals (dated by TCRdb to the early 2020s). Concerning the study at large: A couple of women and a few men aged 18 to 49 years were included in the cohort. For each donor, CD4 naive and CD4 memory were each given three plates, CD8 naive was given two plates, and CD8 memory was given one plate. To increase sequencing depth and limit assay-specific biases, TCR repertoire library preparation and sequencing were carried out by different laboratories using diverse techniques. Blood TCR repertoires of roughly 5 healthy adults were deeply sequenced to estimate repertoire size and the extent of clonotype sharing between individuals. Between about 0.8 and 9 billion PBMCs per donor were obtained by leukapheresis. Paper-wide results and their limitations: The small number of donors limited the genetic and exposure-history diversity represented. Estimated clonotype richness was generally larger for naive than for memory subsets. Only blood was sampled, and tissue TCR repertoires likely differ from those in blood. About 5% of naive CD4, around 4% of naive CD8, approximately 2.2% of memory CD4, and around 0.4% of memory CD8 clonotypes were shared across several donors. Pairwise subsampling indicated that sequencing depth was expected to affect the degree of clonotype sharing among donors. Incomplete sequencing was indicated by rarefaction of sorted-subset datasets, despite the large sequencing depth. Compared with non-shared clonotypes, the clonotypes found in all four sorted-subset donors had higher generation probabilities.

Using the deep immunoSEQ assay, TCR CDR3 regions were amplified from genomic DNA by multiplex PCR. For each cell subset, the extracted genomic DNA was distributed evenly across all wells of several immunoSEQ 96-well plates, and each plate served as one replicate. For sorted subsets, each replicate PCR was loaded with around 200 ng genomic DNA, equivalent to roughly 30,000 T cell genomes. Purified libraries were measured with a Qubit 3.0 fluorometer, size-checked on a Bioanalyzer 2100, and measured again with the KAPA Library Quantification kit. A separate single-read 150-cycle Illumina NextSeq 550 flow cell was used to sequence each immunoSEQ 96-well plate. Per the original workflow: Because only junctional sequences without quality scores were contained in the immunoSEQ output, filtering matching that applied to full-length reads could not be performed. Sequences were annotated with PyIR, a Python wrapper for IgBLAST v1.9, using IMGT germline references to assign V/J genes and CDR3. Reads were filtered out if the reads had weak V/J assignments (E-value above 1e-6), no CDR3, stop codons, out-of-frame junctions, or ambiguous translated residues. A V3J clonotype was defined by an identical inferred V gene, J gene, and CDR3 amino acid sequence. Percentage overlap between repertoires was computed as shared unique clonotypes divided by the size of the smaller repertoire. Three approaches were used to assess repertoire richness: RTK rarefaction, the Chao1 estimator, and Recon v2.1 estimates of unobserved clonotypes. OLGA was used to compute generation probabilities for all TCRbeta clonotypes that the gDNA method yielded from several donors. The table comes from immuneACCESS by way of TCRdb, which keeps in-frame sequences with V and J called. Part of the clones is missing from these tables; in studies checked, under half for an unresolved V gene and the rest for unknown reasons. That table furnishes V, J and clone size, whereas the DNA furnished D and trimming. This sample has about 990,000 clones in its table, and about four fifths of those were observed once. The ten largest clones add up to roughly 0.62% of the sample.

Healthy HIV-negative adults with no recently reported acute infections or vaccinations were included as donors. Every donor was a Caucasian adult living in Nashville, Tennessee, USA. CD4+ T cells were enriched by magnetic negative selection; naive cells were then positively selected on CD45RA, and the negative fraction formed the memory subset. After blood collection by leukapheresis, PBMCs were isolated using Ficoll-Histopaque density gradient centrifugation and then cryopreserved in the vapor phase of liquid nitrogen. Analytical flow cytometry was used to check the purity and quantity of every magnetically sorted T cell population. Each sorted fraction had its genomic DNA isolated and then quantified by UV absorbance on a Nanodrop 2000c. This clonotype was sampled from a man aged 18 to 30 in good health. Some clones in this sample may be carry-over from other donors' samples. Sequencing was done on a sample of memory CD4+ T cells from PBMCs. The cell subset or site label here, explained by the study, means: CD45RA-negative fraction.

The DNA sequence reads TGCGCCAGCAGCGGGGGACCGGGACTAGCGGTCTACGAGCAGTACTTC. The translation is CASSGGPGLAVYEQYF. The chain joins TRBV5-1 to TRBJ2-7; 11 nucleotides in the junction match TRBD2. Via the germline V gene, CDR1 is SGHRS and CDR2 YFSETQ. Clipping removes 4 bases from V and 3 bases from J, with 9 as the unmatched junction base count. The CDR3, from cysteine to phenylalanine, totals 16 residues. Solely the CDR3 DNA is kept, with 48 bases framed from the first base. Where the CDR3 stops, the reference TRBV5-1 and TRBJ2-7 genes take over; the full variable domain is KAGVTQTPRYLIKTRGQQVTLSCSPISGHRSVSWYQQTPGQGLQFLFEYFSETQRNKGNFPGRFSGRQFSNSRSEMNVSTLELGDSALYLCASSGGPGLAVYEQYFGPGTRLTVT.